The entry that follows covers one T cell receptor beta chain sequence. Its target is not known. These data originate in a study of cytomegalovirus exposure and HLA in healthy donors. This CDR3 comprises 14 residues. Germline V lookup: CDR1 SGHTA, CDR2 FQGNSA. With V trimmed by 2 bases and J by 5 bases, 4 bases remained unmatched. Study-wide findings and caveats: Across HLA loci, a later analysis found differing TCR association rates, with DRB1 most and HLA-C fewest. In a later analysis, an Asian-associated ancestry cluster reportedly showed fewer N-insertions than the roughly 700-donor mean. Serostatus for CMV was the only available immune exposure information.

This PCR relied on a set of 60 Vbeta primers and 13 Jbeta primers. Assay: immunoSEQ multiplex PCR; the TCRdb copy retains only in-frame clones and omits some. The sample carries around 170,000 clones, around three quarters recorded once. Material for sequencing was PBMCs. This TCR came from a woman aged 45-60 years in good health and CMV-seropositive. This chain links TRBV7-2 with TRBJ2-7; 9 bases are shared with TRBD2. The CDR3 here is CASSLLAGIDEQYF. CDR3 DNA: TGTGCCAGCAGCTTACTAGCGGGGATCGACGAGCAGTACTTC.